This T cell receptor (beta chain) was recovered during a study of cytomegalovirus exposure and HLA in healthy donors. PCR primers comprised 60 Vbeta and 13 Jbeta primers. Using immunoSEQ multiplex PCR, the repertoire was profiled, and TCRdb retains in-frame clones only, with some absent. The data show approximately 86,000 clones, with just over 70% seen just once and approximately 8.9% held by the top ten. Study-wide results and caveats: Other equally common chains were less clonally expanded than HLA-associated TCR beta chains, a later analysis showed. TCR beta V segments were, for the most part, productive about 87% or about 30% of the time in an earlier analysis.

Concerning this clone: The antigen is not known.

The V gene end was trimmed by 5 bases and the J gene end by 6 bases; junction bases not matched to a gene: 2. Germline CDR1 reads LNHNV; CDR2 reads YYDKDF (reference sequence). The length of the CDR3 is 15 residues. The sample was PBMCs. This TCR was sampled from a man aged 55 to 70 in good health and CMV-seronegative. V is TRBV15 and J is TRBJ2-3, with TRBD2 matching over 16 bases. The CDR3: CATSGTSGGADTQYF. The CDR3 DNA follows: TGTGCCACCAGCGGGACTAGCGGGGGGGCGGATACGCAGTATTTT.